This T cell receptor (beta chain) was sequenced during a study of cytomegalovirus exposure and HLA in healthy donors. This CDR3 spans 18 amino acids. Germline CDR1 is MGHRA and CDR2 is YSYEKL. The V gene lost 0 bases and the J gene lost 9 bases, with 26 bases spanning the gap. Study-wide results and limits: What TCR beta sequences reportedly achieved was accurate prediction of HLA-A and HLA-B alleles in most subjects. Within an earlier analysis, most TCR beta V segments proved productive either about 90% or about 30% of the time.

Comment on this clone: Its antigen is unidentified.

The PCR was carried out with 60 Vbeta primers and 13 Jbeta primers. Sequenced by immunoSEQ multiplex PCR; TCRdb stores in-frame clones only, minus some. The sample records 95,000 to 110,000 clones, 77% being singletons. The origin of this receptor is a male donor in good health and CMV-seronegative. Input material: PBMCs. V gene TRBV4-1 combines with J gene TRBJ2-5, with D possibly being TRBD1 (8 bases). CDR3 in DNA: TGCGCCAGCAGCCAAGAAGGGAGGGCAGGGGGCGGTGTAAGGGCCCAGTACTTC. This encodes CASSQEGRAGGGVRAQYF.